Presented here are 28 T cell receptor beta chains from one specimen sequenced in a study of blood T cell repertoires in COVID-19. Profiled with immunoSEQ multiplex PCR; TCRdb holds only in-frame clones, not every one. The sample consists of some 250,000 clones, 85% to 90% of them appearing once. The sequenced sample was PBMCs or T cells enriched from blood (not recorded which). The receptor set was obtained from a man in his forties who had recovered from COVID-19.

V is TRBV6-5 and J is TRBJ2-1; 11 bases map to TRBD1. This CDR3 region has 15 residues. Germline V gene sequence: CDR1 MNHEY, CDR2 SVGAGI. V trimming: 7 bases; J trimming: 4 bases; junction bases outside the gene matches: 6. The CDR3 protein is CASTTGTGGYNEQFF. As DNA, the CDR3 is TGTGCCAGCACCACCGGGACAGGGGGATACAATGAGCAGTTCTTC.

The V gene is TRBV11-2, the J gene TRBJ2-5, with TRBD2 matching 7 bases. The junction had 14 bases not matched to a gene; V was cut back by 3 bases and J by 4 bases. CDR3 length: 17 residues. Germline loops: CDR1 SGHAT, CDR2 FQNNGV. The CDR3 region has the DNA TGTGCCAGCAGCTTCCCCGTAGGTGGGGGGGTGTCAGAGACCCAGTACTTC. Protein product: CASSFPVGGGVSETQYF.

The chain combines TRBV10-1 with TRBJ2-3; 7 bases are a match to TRBD2. Trimming cost V 5 bases and J 6 bases; bases outside gene matches: 14. The CDR3 extends over 16 amino acids. From germline, CDR1 is WNHNN and CDR2 SYGVQD (reference sequence). CDR3 sequence reads: CASSNLVTSAADTQYF. In DNA form, the CDR3 reads TGCGCCAGCAGTAACCTCGTAACTAGCGCGGCGGATACGCAGTATTTT.

This clone has more than one count but fewer than ten. This chain joins TRBV7-3 and TRBJ2-6; 10 positions match TRBD1. CDR1 is SGHTA, CDR2 FQGTGA, per germline. V was clipped by 5 bases and J by 2 bases; unmatched bases: 12. CDR3 length: 19 amino acids. The CDR3: CASSESRQGASPGANVLTF. The CDR3 DNA reads TGTGCCAGCAGCGAGTCCCGACAGGGGGCGTCTCCTGGGGCCAACGTCCTGACTTTC.

The chain joins TRBV27 to TRBJ2-3; unclear D gene. This CDR3 has 16 residues. In germline, CDR1 is MNHEY, CDR2 SMNVEV (reference sequence). Trimming took off 3 bases at V and 5 bases at J, with 18 bases between the two ends. The CDR3 region has the DNA TGTGCCAGCAGTTTCGGGTTCAACCCACTGGAAGATACGCAGTATTTT. Translation: CASSFGFNPLEDTQYF.

The chain employs TRBV27 and TRBJ1-1; no clear D. This CDR3 is 14 amino acids long. The germline CDR1 and CDR2 sequences are MNHEY and SMNVEV (reference sequence). The germline V and J ends were trimmed by 7 bases and 4 bases, with 16 bases remaining between them. The CDR3 DNA sequence: TGTGCCAGCACGAAATCCGGGGTGGGCACTGAAGCTTTCTTT. Its protein product is CASTKSGVGTEAFF.

The chain has TRBV10-3 and TRBJ2-7, with TRBD1 matching 8 bases. The V gene end was trimmed by 11 bases and the J gene end by 0 bases; junction bases not matched to a gene: 6. The CDR3 totals 13 residues. Germline V gene sequence: CDR1 ENHRY, CDR2 SYGVKD. DNA of the CDR3: TGTGCCGTCCGGGACAGGAGCTCCTACGAGCAGTACTTC. Its protein is CAVRDRSSYEQYF.

The rearrangement uses TRBV11-2 and TRBJ2-3; 10 nucleotides line up with TRBD2. Germline V gene lookup returns CDR1 SGHAT and CDR2 FQNNGV. The length of the CDR3 is 14 residues. V lost 5 bases to trimming and J lost 4 bases; unmatched junction nucleotides: 3. CDR3 loop: CASSAGTSADTQYF. The CDR3 DNA reads as TGTGCCAGCAGCGCCGGGACTAGCGCAGATACGCAGTATTTT.

The chain has TRBV20-1 and TRBJ1-1; D not resolved. Per the germline V gene, CDR1 is DFQATT and CDR2 is SNEGSKA (reference sequence). V lost 1 base and J 5 bases, leaving 5 bases between the germline ends. CDR3 length: 11 amino acids. The CDR3 here is CSARGGTEAFF. CDR3 coding DNA: TGCAGTGCTAGAGGAGGAACTGAAGCTTTCTTT.

The rearrangement joins TRBV12-5 to TRBJ2-2; no firm D call. The V and J ends lost 2 bases and 4 bases respectively, with 11 bases between them. Germline CDR1 LGHNT, CDR2 FRNRAP. This CDR3 has 15 amino acids. The CDR3 nucleotides are TGTGCTAGTGGTTTGCCCACGATTAGCACCGGGGAGCTGTTTTTT. It encodes CASGLPTISTGELFF.

CDR3 DNA sequence: TGTGCCAGCAGCCGACCGGGACAGGGTTATTCCGGGGAGCTGTTTTTT. Translated, it gives CASSRPGQGYSGELFF. The chain recombines TRBV11-2 with TRBJ2-2; 9 bases map to TRBD1. CDR3 length: 16 amino acids. Germline V lookup: CDR1 SGHAT, CDR2 FQNNGV. The V and J ends lost 5 bases and 6 bases, in that order; junction bases with no gene match: 10.

This clone has just a few counts. V usage is TRBV29-1 and J usage is TRBJ1-1; perhaps TRBD1 as D (5 bases). Trimming removed 6 bases at V and 4 bases at J, with 12 bases between. The CDR3 loop spans 12 amino acids. Germline lookup yields CDR1 SQVTM and CDR2 ANQGSEA. CDR3: CSVRRESTEAFF. CDR3 DNA: TGCAGCGTCCGCAGGGAATCCACTGAAGCTTTCTTT.

V is TRBV6-5 and J is TRBJ2-5, with TRBD1 matching over 10 bases. The CDR3 is made up of 14 amino acids. Germline assignment: CDR1 MNHEY and CDR2 SVGAGI. V shed 6 bases, J shed 5 bases, and the junction held 6 bases outside the gene matches. CDR3 nucleotide sequence: TGTGCCAGCAGAGACAGGGGGCGGTCTGAGACCCAGTACTTC. Encoded protein: CASRDRGRSETQYF.

The V call is TRBV14, the J call TRBJ2-2, with TRBD2 matching over 7 bases. The V gene end was trimmed by 4 bases and the J gene end by 4 bases; junction bases not matched to a gene: 9. Per germline, CDR1 SGHDN and CDR2 FVKESK. CDR3 size: 16 residues. The CDR3 bases are TGTGCCAGCAGCCCCCCTCGCGGGGAGGGCACCGGGGAGCTGTTTTTT. Protein product: CASSPPRGEGTGELFF.

V and J are TRBV10-3 and TRBJ2-7, with D perhaps matching TRBD1 (5 bases). The germline gives CDR1 ENHRY, CDR2 SYGVKD. The CDR3 extends over 14 amino acids. Trimming took off 3 bases at V and 5 bases at J, with 14 bases between the two ends. CDR3 amino acids: CAISEGSPTDEQYF. The CDR3 nucleotides read TGTGCCATCAGTGAAGGGTCCCCGACAGACGAGCAGTACTTC.

The V gene is TRBV28, the J gene TRBJ2-7; D may be TRBD1 (5 bases). The CDR3 totals 15 residues. V lost 2 bases and J 7 bases, leaving 18 bases between the germline ends. Germline lookup yields CDR1 MDHEN and CDR2 SYDVKM. CDR3 sequence reads: CASSLNSATYREQYF. CDR3 in DNA: TGTGCCAGCAGTTTAAATTCTGCCACATACAGGGAGCAGTACTTC.

The J gene is TRBJ2-3, the V gene TRBV10-3; 14 positions agree with TRBD2. V was clipped by 0 bases and J by 4 bases; unmatched bases: 6. The CDR3 is 18 residues long. Germline V gives CDR1 ENHRY, CDR2 SYGVKD. CDR3 sequence reads: CAISESTSGGAVSDTQYF. CDR3 DNA: TGTGCCATCAGTGAGTCGACTAGCGGGGGGGCTGTCTCAGATACGCAGTATTTT.

The genes are TRBV6-2 or TRBV6-3 and TRBJ2-1; 12 bases match TRBD2. With 3 bases clipped from V and 10 bases from J, the junction kept 10 bases outside the gene matches. The CDR3 extends over 16 amino acids. Germline-derived CDR1 and CDR2 are MNHEY and SVGEGT. CDR3 in amino acids: CASSYVSGTSGREQFF. DNA for the CDR3: TGTGCCAGCAGTTATGTGTCTGGGACTAGCGGGCGCGAGCAGTTCTTC.

The chain links TRBV5-1 to TRBJ2-5; 11 bases line up with TRBD2. The CDR3 is made up of 17 amino acids. The germline CDR1 and CDR2 sequences are SGHRS and YFSETQ. J was trimmed by 0 bases and V by 5 bases; bases with no gene match: 9. CDR3 coding DNA: TGCGCCAGCAGATCGACTAGCGGGGCGTTGTACCAAGAGACCCAGTACTTC. This codes for CASRSTSGALYQETQYF.

The rearrangement links TRBV7-2 to TRBJ2-7, with 7 bases matching TRBD2. CDR3 length: 18 amino acids. Germline CDR1 SGHTA, CDR2 FQGNSA. Unmatched junction bases numbered 13, after V lost 0 bases and J lost 2 bases. DNA for the CDR3: TGTGCCAGCAGCTTAGCGGTTGGCGGGAGTAGTGTAACCTACGAGCAGTACTTC. As protein: CASSLAVGGSSVTYEQYF.

Details on this clone: Other nucleotide sequences from this sample produce the same CDR3. The rearrangement uses TRBV19 and TRBJ2-6; 8 bases map to TRBD1. The CDR3 has 17 residues. V lost 5 bases, J lost 0 bases, and 6 bases stayed unmatched. Germline lookup yields CDR1 LNHDA and CDR2 SQIVND (reference sequence). The DNA for the CDR3 is TGTGCCAGTAGTCACGGGACAGGATCCTCTGGGGCCAACGTCCTGACTTTC. This translates into CASSHGTGSSGANVLTF.

The chain combines TRBV7-6 with TRBJ2-7, with TRBD2 identical over 7 bases. Germline CDR1 and CDR2: SGHVS and FNYEAQ. This CDR3 is 17 amino acids long. The trim removed 5 bases at V and 2 bases at J, leaving 15 bases unmatched. CDR3 DNA sequence: TGTGCCAGCAGCCCCCCACCCCCTGCTAGCGGCCCCTACGAGCAGTACTTC. Its translation: CASSPPPPASGPYEQYF.

The chain links TRBV28 to TRBJ1-5, with TRBD1 identical over 8 bases. The CDR3 covers 14 residues. V shed 5 bases, J shed 7 bases, and the junction held 7 bases outside the gene matches. Germline V lookup: CDR1 MDHEN, CDR2 SYDVKM. For the CDR3, the DNA is TGTGCCAGCAGTATTCAGGGGGCCAGCCAGCCCCAGCATTTT. Translation gives CASSIQGASQPQHF.

The chain combines TRBV10-2 with TRBJ2-5; D is perhaps TRBD2 (7 bases). Trimming pared 1 base from V and 4 bases from J, leaving 13 bases between. The V gene's germline CDR1 is WSHSY and CDR2 SAAADI. CDR3 length: 15 residues. The DNA for the CDR3 is TGCGCCAGCAGTGAGTGGGGGGGCCCAGGAGAGACCCAGTACTTC. This gives the protein CASSEWGGPGETQYF.

This clone occurred once. The rearrangement links TRBV3-1 (or the pseudogene TRBV3-2) to TRBJ2-2, with D tentatively TRBD2 (6 bases). Trimming took 1 base from V and 7 from J, leaving 7 bases between them. CDR3 length: 13 residues. Per germline, CDR1 LGHDT and CDR2 YNNKEL (reference sequence). In DNA form, the CDR3 reads TGTGCCAGCAGCCAAGCGGGAGTCGGGGAGCTGTTTTTT. Protein product: CASSQAGVGELFF.

The chain joins TRBV18 to TRBJ1-4; 8 bases fit TRBD1. J was trimmed by 8 bases and V by 2 bases; bases with no gene match: 16. Germline assignment: CDR1 KGHSH and CDR2 LQKENI. The CDR3 has 18 residues. The CDR3 region is CASSPVDAGGALGEKLFF. CDR3 nucleotides: TGTGCCAGCTCACCAGTGGATGCAGGGGGCGCTTTGGGGGAAAAACTGTTTTTT. Complete variable domain (other parts from reference TRBV18 and TRBJ1-4): NAGVMQNPRHLVRRRGQEARLRCSPMKGHSHVYWYRQLPEEGLKFMVYLQKENIIDESGMPKERFSAEFPKEGPSILRIQQVVRGDSAAYFCASSPVDAGGALGEKLFFGSGTQLSVL.

The chain carries TRBV5-4 and TRBJ2-3; 9 positions match TRBD2. The CDR3 length is 17 residues. Germline CDR1 reads SGHNT; CDR2 reads YYREEE (reference sequence). Trimming cost V 6 bases and J 5 bases; bases outside gene matches: 16. CDR3 loop: CASTRQVAGGPQDTQYF. DNA for the CDR3: TGTGCCAGCACGCGACAAGTCGCGGGGGGGCCGCAAGATACGCAGTATTTT.

The V and J genes are TRBV5-8 and TRBJ1-1; 9 nucleotides agree with TRBD1. The CDR3 extends over 17 amino acids. Looked up from germline, CDR1 is SGHTS and CDR2 is YDEGEE. The V gene end was trimmed by 6 bases and the J gene end by 3 bases; junction bases not matched to a gene: 15. The CDR3 coding sequence is TGTGCCAGCATCCTCCCTCGGGGACAGGGCTTTTACACTGAAGCTTTCTTT. Encoded protein: CASILPRGQGFYTEAFF.